The present entry profiles one T cell receptor beta chain with its context. Its cognate antigen is unknown. The PCR made use of 60 Vbeta and 13 Jbeta primers. Libraries were prepared by immunoSEQ multiplex PCR; TCRdb keeps only in-frame clonotypes and omits some of them. Of 120,000 to 150,000 clones listed, roughly 74% were seen once; the top ten hold 5.5% to 7%. The data derive from a study of cytomegalovirus exposure and HLA in healthy donors. Overall study results and limits: From TCR beta sequences, most subjects' HLA-A and HLA-B alleles were reportedly predicted accurately. Cytomegalovirus-associated TCR beta chains were listed, numbering around 150. With later analysis, a missense DCLRE1C variant became linked to TCR beta V- and J-gene trimming.

V trimming: 4 bases; J trimming: 3 bases; junction bases outside the gene matches: 8. CDR1 is MDHEN, CDR2 SYDVKM, per germline. This CDR3 has 16 residues. This receptor was taken from a middle-aged woman in good health and CMV-seropositive. The chain recombines TRBV28 with TRBJ2-1, with TRBD2 matching 8 bases. The source material was PBMCs. CDR3 DNA: TGTGCCAGCAGTTCACTTGGGACTAGTGTCTACAATGAGCAGTTCTTC. Residues: CASSSLGTSVYNEQFF. The full variable domain, in which reference TRBV28 and TRBJ2-1 provide the parts outside the CDR3, is DVKVTQSSRYLVKRTGEKVFLECVQDMDHENMFWYRQDPGLGLRLIYFSYDVKMKEKGDIPEGYSVSREKKERFSLILESASTNQTSMYLCASSSLGTSVYNEQFFGPGTRLTVL.